Presented here are 7 T cell receptor beta chains from one specimen sequenced in a study of blood T cell repertoires in COVID-19. Generated by immunoSEQ multiplex PCR, the TCRdb table keeps only in-frame clones and is missing some. There are 500,000 to 600,000 clones in the sample; 70% to 90% occur only once, and under 8.5% lies in the top ten. Sample: peripheral blood. These receptor sequences come from a woman in her forties or fifties with COVID-19, enrolled during active disease.

The J gene is TRBJ1-2, the V gene TRBV5-4; 9 bases match TRBD1. CDR3 length equals 11 residues. V shed 5 bases and J 12 bases; nucleotides not matched to a gene: 5. CDR1 is SGHNT and CDR2 is YYREEE in the germline V gene (reference sequence). The CDR3 sequence is CASSWDREHTF. The CDR3, as DNA: TGTGCCAGCAGTTGGGACAGGGAACACACCTTC. Together with reference TRBV5-4 and TRBJ1-2, the CDR3 gives the full variable domain: ETGVTQSPTHLIKTRGQQVTLRCSSQSGHNTVSWYQQALGQGPQFIFQYYREEENGRGNFPPRFSGLQFPNYSSELNVNALELDDSALYLCASSWDREHTFGSGTRLTVV.

The V and J genes are TRBV7-3 and TRBJ2-3, with 10 positions matching TRBD2. The CDR3 covers 17 residues. Unmatched junction bases numbered 6, after V lost 1 base and J lost 2 bases. CDR1 and CDR2 (germline): SGHTA, FQGTGA. CDR3 sequence: CASSLIASGGITDTQYF. As DNA, the CDR3 is TGTGCCAGCAGCTTAATAGCTAGCGGGGGAATCACAGATACGCAGTATTTT. Together with reference TRBV7-3 and TRBJ2-3, the CDR3 gives the full variable domain: GAGVSQTPSNKVTEKGKYVELRCDPISGHTALYWYRQSLGQGPEFLIYFQGTGAADDSGLPNDRFFAVRPEGSVSTLKIQRTERGDSAVYLCASSLIASGGITDTQYFGPGTRLTVL.

The chain is built from TRBV7-9 and TRBJ1-1; D is uncertain. Germline V lookup: CDR1 SEHNR, CDR2 FQNEAQ (reference sequence). Trimming took off 5 bases at V and 2 bases at J, with 9 bases between the two ends. The CDR3 runs to 13 residues. DNA of the CDR3: TGTGCCAGCAGCCCAACAGCCAACACTGAAGCTTTCTTT. This codes for CASSPTANTEAFF.

The chain recombines TRBV5-1 with TRBJ2-5; TRBD2 agrees at 10 bases. The CDR3 is 15 amino acids. From germline, CDR1 is SGHRS and CDR2 YFSETQ. Trimming cost V 7 bases and J 1 base; bases outside gene matches: 7. CDR3 bases: TGCGCCAGCTCCCCTAGCGGGGGTTCCCAAGAGACCCAGTACTTC. This gives the protein CASSPSGGSQETQYF.

J is TRBJ2-1 and V is TRBV5-4; possibly TRBD2 for D (6 bases). The germline V gene has CDR1 SGHNT and CDR2 YYREEE (reference sequence). Trimming left V 3 bases short and J 7 bases short, with 14 bases between. The length of the CDR3 is 14 residues. The CDR3 nucleotides are TGTGCCAGCAGCTCGGGACTCTCCCCGAATGAGCAGTTCTTC. It encodes CASSSGLSPNEQFF.

The chain carries TRBV6-2 or TRBV6-3 and TRBJ1-2; 12 bases match TRBD1. This CDR3 is 15 amino acids long. The J segment lost 6 bases and the V segment lost 2 bases, leaving 4 bases of the junction unmatched. Germline values: CDR1 MNHEY, CDR2 SVGEGT. CDR3: CASSYRGTGGHGYTF. Here the CDR3 DNA reads TGTGCCAGCAGTTACCGCGGGACAGGGGGCCATGGCTACACCTTC.

The rearrangement uses TRBV7-8 and TRBJ2-1; 9 bases map to TRBD2. The CDR3 is 16 amino acids. The germline V gene has CDR1 SGHVS and CDR2 FQNEAQ. V gave up 5 bases and J gave up 2 bases; unmatched junction bases: 7. The CDR3 loop is CASSLFGTSTYNEQFF. The CDR3 DNA sequence: TGTGCCAGCAGCCTTTTTGGGACTAGCACCTACAATGAGCAGTTCTTC. Full variable domain (outside the CDR3, taken from reference TRBV7-8 and TRBJ2-1): GAGVSQSPRYKVAKRGQDVALRCDPISGHVSLFWYQQALGQGPEFLTYFQNEAQLDKSGLPSDRFFAERPEGSVSTLKIQRTQQEDSAVYLCASSLFGTSTYNEQFFGPGTRLTVL.